This T cell receptor beta chain comes out of a study of technical replicates of blood from several donors. The trim removed 3 bases at V and 0 bases at J, leaving 4 bases unmatched. The CDR3 sequence is 16 residues long. Germline CDR1 MGHDK, CDR2 SYGVNS. This table comes from immunoSEQ multiplex PCR, and its TCRdb copy is limited to in-frame clones, with some not included. The table lists 55,000 to 80,000 clones, 80% to 95% of them singletons. The sequencing sample was made of T cells isolated from PBMCs. V gene TRBV25-1 combines with J gene TRBJ2-1; 8 bases are a match to TRBD2. The origin of this receptor is a human donor in good health. The CDR3 region is CASSDAGLASYNEQFF. The DNA of the CDR3 is TGTGCCAGCAGTGACGCAGGACTAGCCTCCTACAATGAGCAGTTCTTC.